Only a few counts were recorded for the clone carrying this T cell receptor beta chain. Its matching antigen is unknown. CDR1 and CDR2 from the germline V gene are SGHNT and YYREEE (reference sequence). The CDR3 is 17 residues long. The V end was cut by 5 bases, the J end by 5 bases, with 25 bases between. TCRdb passed the 5' RACE reads through MiXCR, listing each CDR3 protein once. The sample contains tens of thousands of distinct CDR3 sequences, under 8% of which appear only once. This sample stems from a study of spatial heterogeneity in lung cancer. Time point meaning: sample taken at primary tumor resection. The donors comprised about 74 untreated early-stage non-small cell lung cancer patients. The sequenced material consisted of unsorted whole RNA from tumor, nontumor lung or frozen PBMC. Whole-study results and caveats: Whereas they appeared in blood less at follow-up, ubiquitous expanded tumor TCRs appeared there more at resection.

The TCR comes from a female donor with early-stage non-small cell lung cancer. V gene TRBV5-4 combines with J gene TRBJ2-5, with D perhaps assigned TRBD1 or TRBD2 (5 bases each). Material: PBMCs, obtained at surgery. This chain's CDR3 is CASSVPGAANLWETQYF. The CDR3 DNA sequence: TGTGCCAGCAGTGTCCCCGGGGCCGCGAACCTCTGGGAGACCCAGTACTTC.